This TCR beta chain emerged from a study of blood T cell repertoires in COVID-19. Study-level background: Both acute and convalescent COVID-19 samples were obtained from the United States, Italy and Spain. The cDNA or gDNA used as material had been derived from T cells, B-cell-depleted T cells, or PBMCs.

This clone was recorded only once. Germline CDR1 is ENHRY and CDR2 is SYGVKD. This CDR3 is built from 15 residues. V lost 0 bases and J lost 2, with 8 bases in between. In the authors' methods: Counts of nucleated cells, estimated from reference gene primer amplification, were obtained. Measured with immunoSEQ multiplex PCR; TCRdb has only the in-frame clones, and not every one. Clonal size and the V and J genes are those of that table, whereas D and trimming came from the DNA. The sample gives 200,000 to 250,000 clones, 80% of which show up once; 7.2% is in the top ten. V and J are TRBV10-3 and TRBJ1-5; weak D call: TRBD1 (5 bases). Sequences were obtained from peripheral blood. The sequence was obtained from a woman aged 70-85 years with acute or convalescent COVID-19. The CDR3 loop is CAISESGGGNQPQHF. CDR3 bases: TGTGCCATCAGTGAGTCGGGGGGGGGCAATCAGCCCCAGCATTTT.